This T cell receptor (beta chain) derives from a study of T-cell memory formation after mild COVID-19. The CDR3 contains 13 residues. Germline-derived CDR1 and CDR2 are DFQATT and SNEGSKA (reference sequence). V lost 0 bases to trimming and J lost 5 bases; unmatched junction nucleotides: 4. TCRdb recomputed calls from the 5' RACE reads with MiXCR, one row per CDR3 protein. The sample holds hundreds of thousands of distinct CDR3 sequences, more than 15% seen once. The V call is TRBV20-1, the J call TRBJ2-7; 7 bases are a match to TRBD1. What was sequenced was PBMCs or a T cell subset sorted from them (not recorded which). This TCR came from an adult woman who had mild COVID-19 (a few samples of this study predate the infection). Cell type and time point are not known. CDR3 loop: CSARDGRGNEQYF. The CDR3 nucleotides are TGCAGTGCTAGAGATGGCAGGGGGAACGAGCAGTACTTC.